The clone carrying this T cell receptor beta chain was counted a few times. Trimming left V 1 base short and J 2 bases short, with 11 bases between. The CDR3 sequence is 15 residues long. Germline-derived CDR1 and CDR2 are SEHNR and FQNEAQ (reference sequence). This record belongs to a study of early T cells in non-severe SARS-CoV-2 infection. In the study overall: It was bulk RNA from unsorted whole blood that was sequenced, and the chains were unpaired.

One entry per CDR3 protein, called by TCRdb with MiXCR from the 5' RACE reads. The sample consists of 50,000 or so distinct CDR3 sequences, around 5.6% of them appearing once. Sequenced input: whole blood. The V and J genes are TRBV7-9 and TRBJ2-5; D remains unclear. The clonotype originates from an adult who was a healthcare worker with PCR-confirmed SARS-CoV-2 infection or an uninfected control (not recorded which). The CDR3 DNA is TGTGCCAGCAGCTTAGTGTCGCAGGCTCAAGAGACCCAGTACTTC. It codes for CASSLVSQAQETQYF. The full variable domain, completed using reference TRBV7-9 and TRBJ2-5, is DTGVSQNPRHKITKRGQNVTFRCDPISEHNRLYWYRQTLGQGPEFLTYFQNEAQLEKSRLLSDRFSAERPKGSFSTLEIQRTEQGDSAMYLCASSLVSQAQETQYFGPGTRLLVL.